The 26 T cell receptor beta chains presented below share a single source sample, sequenced in a study of blood T cell repertoires in COVID-19. TCRdb's table, derived via immunoSEQ multiplex PCR, lists solely in-frame clones and lacks some. The sample shows roughly 150,000 clones, around 86% of them seen only once. The sequenced sample consisted of peripheral blood. These receptors came from an elderly man with acute or convalescent COVID-19.

The V and J genes are TRBV7-8 and TRBJ2-2; 8 bases map to TRBD1. CDR1 and CDR2 (germline): SGHVS, FQNEAQ. This CDR3 comprises 16 residues. The junction had 4 bases not matched to a gene; V was cut back by 4 bases and J by 0 bases. The CDR3, as DNA: TGTGCCAGCAGCTCGCAGACAGGGGCGAACACCGGGGAGCTGTTTTTT. Amino acids: CASSSQTGANTGELFF.

The chain recombines TRBV2 with TRBJ2-5; D is possibly TRBD1 (5 bases). Trimming removed 7 bases from V and 5 bases from J, with 11 bases in between. The germline V gene encodes CDR1 SNHLY and CDR2 FYNNEI. The CDR3 spans 12 residues. CDR3 DNA: TGTGCCAGCAACGAAGGGGCCGAGACCCAGTACTTC. It translates to CASNEGAETQYF.

This chain joins TRBV19 and TRBJ2-7, with a weak D call TRBD2 (5 bases). Trimming removed 6 bases at V and 6 bases at J, with 18 bases between. The CDR3 sequence is 14 residues long. Germline V lookup: CDR1 LNHDA, CDR2 SQIVND (reference sequence). The CDR3, as DNA: TGTGCCAGTAGCCCCGGGTTAGTCGGAGGCGAGCAGTACTTC. Its protein product is CASSPGLVGGEQYF.

This rearrangement joins TRBV7-3 to TRBJ2-1; 8 nucleotides line up with TRBD1. CDR3 length: 16 residues. Germline trimming cut 1 base from V and 4 bases from J; bases unmatched to any gene: 6. Germline CDR1 is SGHTA and CDR2 is FQGTGA. CDR3 sequence: CASSLKSGGPYNEQFF. The CDR3 DNA reads TGTGCCAGCAGCTTAAAGTCAGGGGGCCCTTACAATGAGCAGTTCTTC. The full variable domain, its missing parts supplied by reference TRBV7-3 and TRBJ2-1, is GAGVSQTPSNKVTEKGKYVELRCDPISGHTALYWYRQSLGQGPEFLIYFQGTGAADDSGLPNDRFFAVRPEGSVSTLKIQRTERGDSAVYLCASSLKSGGPYNEQFFGPGTRLTVL.

The chain employs TRBV6-5 and TRBJ2-2, with a possible D match to TRBD2 (5 bases). V dropped 5 bases and J dropped 7 bases, with 17 bases sitting between them. CDR1 is MNHEY, CDR2 SVGAGI, per germline. This CDR3 contains 15 residues. The CDR3 here is CASSLNPTGIGELFF. As DNA, the CDR3 is TGTGCCAGCAGTCTAAACCCTACGGGGATCGGGGAGCTGTTTTTT.

This chain uses TRBV5-4 with TRBJ1-1; D is possibly TRBD1 (6 bases). Germline assignment: CDR1 SGHNT and CDR2 YYREEE (reference sequence). V lost 1 base and J 1 base, leaving 14 bases between the germline ends. The CDR3 runs to 16 residues. The DNA of the CDR3 is TGTGCCAGCAGCTTGCCCCGGGGGGCGGAGAACACTGAAGCTTTCTTT. Translating gives CASSLPRGAENTEAFF.

CDR3 in amino acids: CATSRRDRDRTEAFF. In DNA, the CDR3 is TGTGCCACCAGCAGGAGGGACAGAGATAGAACTGAAGCTTTCTTT. V gene TRBV15 combines with J gene TRBJ1-1, with TRBD1 matching 7 bases. There are 15 residues in the CDR3. J gave up 5 bases and V 3 bases, and 9 bases lay outside the gene matches. Germline V lookup: CDR1 LNHNV, CDR2 YYDKDF (reference sequence).

The chain joins TRBV20-1 to TRBJ2-5; D is ambiguous. Germline V CDR1 and CDR2: DFQATT, SNEGSKA (reference sequence). V was cut by 3 bases and J by 1 base, with 18 bases left in between. The CDR3 extends over 16 amino acids. DNA of the CDR3: TGCAGTGCTAGTCGGGTAGTCGGCGGAACCCAAGAGACCCAGTACTTC. Amino acids: CSASRVVGGTQETQYF.

This chain joins TRBV27 and TRBJ2-2; 8 nucleotides line up with TRBD2. Germline V lookup: CDR1 MNHEY, CDR2 SMNVEV (reference sequence). This CDR3 is 14 amino acids long. V trimming: 6 bases; J trimming: 4 bases; junction bases outside the gene matches: 4. CDR3 amino acids: CASRTLAGTGELFF. DNA for the CDR3: TGTGCCAGCAGAACCCTAGCGGGCACCGGGGAGCTGTTTTTT.

The genes are TRBV6-1 and TRBJ2-3; 9 nucleotides align to TRBD2. Losses at the gene ends were 2 bases for V and 5 bases for J; bases not matched to a gene: 11. The CDR3 extends over 17 amino acids. CDR1 is MNHNS and CDR2 is SASEGT in the germline V gene. CDR3 residues: CASSERDSGRGGDTQYF. The CDR3 nucleotides are TGTGCCAGCAGTGAACGGGATAGCGGGCGGGGGGGAGATACGCAGTATTTT.

This sequence joins TRBV5-1 and TRBJ2-2, with D possibly being TRBD1 (6 bases). Germline loops: CDR1 SGHRS, CDR2 YFSETQ. V lost 2 bases, J lost 0 bases, and 8 bases lay in between. This CDR3 has 15 amino acids. In nucleotides, the CDR3 is TGCGCCAGCAGCTTCCGACAGGCGAACACCGGGGAGCTGTTTTTT. This sequence encodes CASSFRQANTGELFF.

This clone was picked up one time. The V and J genes are TRBV25-1 and TRBJ1-1, with D maybe TRBD1 (6 bases). Germline values: CDR1 MGHDK, CDR2 SYGVNS. The CDR3 covers 14 residues. V lost 5 bases to trimming and J lost 4 bases, with 14 bases between them. For the CDR3, the DNA is TGTGCCAGCAGTATGCAGGGGAAAAGCACTGAAGCTTTCTTT. Its protein product is CASSMQGKSTEAFF.

This chain uses TRBV7-9 with TRBJ1-1; D uncertain. The CDR3 is 14 residues long. Trimming stripped 5 bases from V and 1 base from J, with 11 bases between. Germline CDR1 and CDR2: SEHNR and FQNEAQ (reference sequence). For the CDR3, the DNA is TGTGCCAGCAGCCCGAGACTGGGGAACACTGAAGCTTTCTTT. As protein: CASSPRLGNTEAFF.

The chain combines TRBV18 with TRBJ1-2; D may be TRBD1 (6 bases). The CDR3 has 13 residues. In germline, CDR1 is KGHSH, CDR2 LQKENI. Trimming took off 5 bases at V and 8 bases at J, with 15 bases between the two ends. This CDR3 is CASSMAGDTGYTF. The CDR3 nucleotides read TGTGCCAGCTCAATGGCAGGGGATACCGGCTACACCTTC.

The chain is built from TRBV2 and TRBJ1-5; perhaps TRBD1 as D (6 bases). The V gene lost 2 bases and the J gene lost 5 bases, with 10 bases spanning the gap. This CDR3 comprises 14 residues. Germline V gene data show CDR1 as SNHLY and CDR2 as FYNNEI. In DNA, the CDR3 is TGTGCCAGCAGTGAACGGACAGCATATCAGCCCCAGCATTTT. Amino acids: CASSERTAYQPQHF.

The V call is TRBV6-5, the J call TRBJ2-3; TRBD2 aligns across 9 bases. Trimming took 5 bases from V and 4 from J; bases not matched to a gene: 7. CDR3 length: 15 amino acids. Germline V gives CDR1 MNHEY, CDR2 SVGAGI. The CDR3 region has the DNA TGTGCCAGCAGTCTGGCTAGCGGGAATTCAGATACGCAGTATTTT. It is translated as CASSLASGNSDTQYF.

The chain carries TRBV28 and TRBJ1-4; D might be TRBD1 (5 bases). This CDR3 contains 15 residues. Germline CDR1 is MDHEN and CDR2 is SYDVKM. Deletions cut 3 bases from V and 6 bases from J, with 14 bases between. In DNA, the CDR3 is TGTGCCAGCAGTTTTCCGGGGGGATTAGATGAAAAACTGTTTTTT. Its protein product is CASSFPGGLDEKLFF.

This chain links TRBV27 with TRBJ1-5, with a possible D match to TRBD1 (5 bases). Trimming took off 6 bases at V and 1 base at J, with 13 bases between the two ends. CDR3 size: 15 residues. Germline assignment: CDR1 MNHEY and CDR2 SMNVEV (reference sequence). The CDR3 is CASREGFISNQPQHF. CDR3 coding DNA: TGTGCCAGCAGGGAGGGGTTTATAAGCAATCAGCCCCAGCATTTT.

With respect to this clone: One end of the junction does not line up with germline, which may come from a read error. The chain combines TRBV28 with TRBJ1-1; D unresolved. CDR1 and CDR2 (germline): MDHEN, SYDVKM. The CDR3 spans 10 residues. DNA for the CDR3: TGTGCCAGCAGGAACAGTGAAGCTTTCTTT. Translated: CASRNSEAFF.

This clone turned up a few times. V is TRBV2 and J is TRBJ1-1, with 7 bases that match TRBD1. This CDR3 spans 10 amino acids. Germline loops: CDR1 SNHLY, CDR2 FYNNEI. V lost 9 bases and J lost 8; bases outside the gene matches: 3. Written as DNA, the CDR3 is TGTGCCAGGTCACAGGGGGAAGCTTTCTTT. Residues: CARSQGEAFF.

This rearrangement joins TRBV9 to TRBJ1-6; weak D call: TRBD1 (5 bases). Trimming took off 0 bases at V and 9 bases at J, with 10 bases between the two ends. The CDR3 runs to 14 residues. Germline CDR1 is SGDLS and CDR2 is YYNGEE. CDR3 bases: TGTGCCAGCAGCGTAGGGGGGGAAAGTTCACCCCTCCACTTT. Amino acids: CASSVGGESSPLHF.

This chain uses TRBV27 with TRBJ2-2; 11 positions agree with TRBD2. This CDR3 spans 18 amino acids. Per the germline V gene, CDR1 is MNHEY and CDR2 is SMNVEV (reference sequence). The V and J ends lost 5 bases and 3 bases, in that order; junction bases with no gene match: 11. This CDR3 is CASSPIGSGRADTGELFF. CDR3 DNA sequence: TGTGCCAGCAGTCCCATAGGTAGCGGGAGGGCTGACACCGGGGAGCTGTTTTTT.

The rearrangement joins TRBV19 to TRBJ2-7; perhaps TRBD2 as D (6 bases). Per the germline V gene, CDR1 is LNHDA and CDR2 is SQIVND (reference sequence). The V and J ends lost 5 bases and 5 bases respectively, with 16 bases between them. The CDR3 consists of 14 residues. CDR3 nucleotides: TGTGCCAGTAGTGACGGGGGAAATACTAACGAGCAGTACTTC. It codes for CASSDGGNTNEQYF.

In regard to this clone: The same CDR3 arises from other DNA sequences in this sample as well. The chain uses TRBV11-3 and TRBJ2-2; 8 nucleotides line up with TRBD2. The CDR3 sequence is 15 residues long. Losses at the gene ends were 6 bases for V and 0 bases for J; bases not matched to a gene: 3. Germline CDR1 SGHNT, CDR2 YENEEA. The CDR3 is CASSYSGTNTGELFF. In DNA form, the CDR3 reads TGTGCCAGCAGTTATAGCGGGACGAACACCGGGGAGCTGTTTTTT.

This clone is a singleton in its sample. CDR3 DNA: TGTGCCAGCAGCCAAGTATCTACCTTCGCGTCTGGAAACACCATATATTTT. The encoded protein is CASSQVSTFASGNTIYF. The chain is built from TRBV4-2 and TRBJ1-3; D is ambiguous. The V end was cut by 1 base, the J end by 1 base, with 14 bases between. The CDR3 has 17 amino acids. Germline CDR1 LGHNA, CDR2 YNFKEQ.

This rearrangement joins TRBV9 to TRBJ2-2, with 12 bases identical to TRBD2. J lost 4 bases, V lost 0 bases, and 4 bases had no gene match. The germline CDR1 and CDR2 sequences are SGDLS and YYNGEE. The CDR3 has 17 amino acids. This CDR3 is CASSVAASGRGTGELFF. The CDR3 DNA is TGTGCCAGCAGCGTAGCGGCTAGCGGGAGGGGCACCGGGGAGCTGTTTTTT.